This T cell receptor (beta chain) is from a study of blood T cell repertoires in COVID-19. Using immunoSEQ multiplex PCR, the repertoire was profiled, and TCRdb retains in-frame clones only, with some absent. The sample lists 110,000 to 150,000 clones, 85% occurring once. Trimming shortened V by 4 bases and J by 5 bases, and 15 bases separated the two germline ends. The CDR3 is made up of 14 amino acids. Germline values: CDR1 SGDLS, CDR2 YYNGEE. V usage is TRBV9 and J usage is TRBJ2-5; the D gene is possibly TRBD2 (6 bases). The sequence was obtained from a man aged 50-59 years with acute or convalescent COVID-19. Sequences were obtained from peripheral blood. CDR3 DNA: TGTGCCAGCAGCCTCGGACTAAACGGGGAGACCCAGTACTTC. Protein sequence: CASSLGLNGETQYF.